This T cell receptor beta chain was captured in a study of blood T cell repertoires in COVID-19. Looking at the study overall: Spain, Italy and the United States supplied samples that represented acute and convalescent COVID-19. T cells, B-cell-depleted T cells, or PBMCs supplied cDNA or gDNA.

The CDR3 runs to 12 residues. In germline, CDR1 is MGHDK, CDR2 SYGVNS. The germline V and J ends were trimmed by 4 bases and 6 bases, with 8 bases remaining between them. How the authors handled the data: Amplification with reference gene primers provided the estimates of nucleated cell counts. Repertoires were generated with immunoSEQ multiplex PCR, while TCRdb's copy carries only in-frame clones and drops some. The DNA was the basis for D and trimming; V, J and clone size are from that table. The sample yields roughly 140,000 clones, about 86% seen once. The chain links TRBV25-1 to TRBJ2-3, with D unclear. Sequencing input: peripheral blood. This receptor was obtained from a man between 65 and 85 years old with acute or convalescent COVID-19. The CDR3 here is CASSGEVDTQYF. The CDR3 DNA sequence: TGTGCCAGCAGTGGAGAGGTCGATACGCAGTATTTT.